The clone carrying this TCR beta chain was detected ten times or more. What it recognizes is unknown. TCRbeta library preparation incorporated unique molecular identifiers. TCRdb analysed the PCR reads with MiXCR anew, one entry per CDR3 protein. The data contain 900,000 or so distinct CDR3 sequences, about 15% of them singletons. This sample was taken from a study of T-cell reconstitution after alpha-beta-depleted transplantation in children. Study findings and constraints: By about two months after transplant, alpha-beta T cells reportedly arose from several hundred graft clones that had expanded.

Trimming at V came to 4 bases and at J to 3 bases, leaving 10 bases not matched to a gene. CDR1 is MNHEY, CDR2 SMNVEV, per germline (reference sequence). This CDR3 has 18 amino acids. This TCR came from a male patient between 5 and 17 years old who had a stem cell transplant for acute lymphoblastic leukemia, so the T cells may come from the graft donor. This chain connects TRBV27 to TRBJ2-1, with 12 nucleotides matching TRBD2. The input for sequencing was PBMCs, mostly from graft donor cells, taken 360 days after TCRalphabeta/CD19-depleted stem cell transplant. Written as DNA, the CDR3 is TGTGCCAGCAGTTCAACTAGCTGGACTAGCGGGATCTACAATGAGCAGTTCTTC. It translates to CASSSTSWTSGIYNEQFF.